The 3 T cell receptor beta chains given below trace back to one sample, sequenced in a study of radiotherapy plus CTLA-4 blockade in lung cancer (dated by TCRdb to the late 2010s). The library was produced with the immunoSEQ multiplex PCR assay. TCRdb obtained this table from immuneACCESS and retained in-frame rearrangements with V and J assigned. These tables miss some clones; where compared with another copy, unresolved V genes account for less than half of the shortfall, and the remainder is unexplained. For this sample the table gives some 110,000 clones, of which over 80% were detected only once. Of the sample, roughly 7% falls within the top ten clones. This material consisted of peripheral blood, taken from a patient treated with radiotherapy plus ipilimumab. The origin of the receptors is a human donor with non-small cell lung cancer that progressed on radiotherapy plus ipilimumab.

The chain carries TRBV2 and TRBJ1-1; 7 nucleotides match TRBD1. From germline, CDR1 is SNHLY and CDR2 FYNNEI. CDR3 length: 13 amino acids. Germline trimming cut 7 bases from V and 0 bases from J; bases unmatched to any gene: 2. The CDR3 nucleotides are TGTGCCAGCAAGGGACAGTTGAACACTGAAGCTTTCTTT. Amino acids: CASKGQLNTEAFF.

The CDR3 region has the DNA TGTGCCAGCAGCAGGGACCGCTCCTACAATGAGCAGTTCTTC. As protein: CASSRDRSYNEQFF. The genes are TRBV7-2 and TRBJ2-1; D may match TRBD1 or TRBD2 (5 bases each). This CDR3 spans 14 amino acids. The germline V gene has CDR1 SGHTA and CDR2 FQGNSA. Trimming shortened V by 5 bases and J by 0 bases, and 8 bases separated the two germline ends.

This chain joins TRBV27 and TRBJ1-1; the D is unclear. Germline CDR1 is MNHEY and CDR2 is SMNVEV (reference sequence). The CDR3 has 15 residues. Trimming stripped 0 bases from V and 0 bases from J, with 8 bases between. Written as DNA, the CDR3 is TGTGCCAGCAGTTTATCACGGAGACTGAACACTGAAGCTTTCTTT. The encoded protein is CASSLSRRLNTEAFF.